This is a list of T cell receptor beta chains from one sample in a study of shared clonotypes between healthy human individuals. TCRdb keeps only in-frame clones here, not all; method: immunoSEQ multiplex PCR. The sample includes approximately 720,000 clones, about 91% of them seen just once. Sequencing was done on a sample of naive CD8+ T cells sorted from blood. These TCRs come from a man aged 25-40 years in good health. Each CDR3 is given with its conserved first and last residue. The order of the fields is D gene, clone size, V gene, J gene, CDR3 DNA, CDR3 protein. The D gene is left open where the match is weak. Clone size is given for some rows only: seen once, a few or many times, or a class if the clone is expanded.

TRBD2	-	TRBV29-1	TRBJ2-1	TGCAGCGCCCTCGAGGGACTAGCGGGCAATGAGCAGTTCTTC	CSALEGLAGNEQFF
-	-	TRBV27	TRBJ2-5	TGTGCCAGCAGTCCAAGGAAGACCTTTATTGATGAGACCCAGTACTTC	CASSPRKTFIDETQYF
-	-	TRBV21-1	TRBJ1-1	TGTGCCAGCAGCCCCCCCACAGGGAACACTGAAGCTTTCTTT	CASSPPTGNTEAFF
-	-	TRBV11-2	TRBJ1-5	TGTGCCAGCAGCTTAGTCGGCAGCCTCAATCAGCCCCAGCATTTT	CASSLVGSLNQPQHF
-	once	TRBV28	TRBJ2-1	TGTGCCACCGGGGACTACAATGAGCAGTTCTTC	CATGDYNEQFF
-	-	TRBV10-3	TRBJ2-7	TGTGCCATCAGTGAGCGGGTGCGCTACTACGAGCAGTACTTC	CAISERVRYYEQYF
-	-	TRBV10-1	TRBJ2-7	TGCGCCAGCAGTGTGGGGGGTCCGATGGACGAGCAGTACTTC	CASSVGGPMDEQYF
TRBD1	-	TRBV5-1	TRBJ2-7	TGCGCCAGCAGCCTCCGGGACAGGAGCTACGAGCAGTACTTC	CASSLRDRSYEQYF
-	-	TRBV7-8	TRBJ2-7	TGTGCCAGCAGCTTACGGGCAACATACGAGCAGTGCTTC	CASSLRATYEQCF
-	-	TRBV12-2	TRBJ2-1	TGTGCAAGTCGTTTTACCCGGAGGAGGGAGGGCCATCGGGGGAATGAGCAGTTCTTC	CASRFTRRREGHRGNEQFF
-	many	TRBV7-3	TRBJ2-5	TGTGCCAGCAGCTTGAGCAATTTAGAGACCCAGTACTTC	CASSLSNLETQYF
TRBD2	-	TRBV29-1	TRBJ2-1	TGCAGCGTTGTAGGGCTAGCGGGAGTTGGTGAGCAGTTCTTC	CSVVGLAGVGEQFF
TRBD2	-	TRBV5-4	TRBJ2-7	TGTGCCAGCAGCTTTGGTAGCGGGGGATTTGCCTACGAGCAGTACTTC	CASSFGSGGFAYEQYF
-	-	TRBV4-3	TRBJ2-7	TGCGCCAGCAGCCAAGTCCTGGCGACAGCCGGACCTTCCTACGAGCAGTACTTC	CASSQVLATAGPSYEQYF
-	-	TRBV4-1	TRBJ2-3	TGCGCCAGCAGCCCACAGGGAGGTACAGATACGCAGTATTTT	CASSPQGGTDTQYF
TRBD1	once	TRBV7-9	TRBJ2-2	TGTGCCAAGGGACAGATAAACACCGGGGAGCTGTTTTTT	CAKGQINTGELFF
TRBD2	-	TRBV29-1	TRBJ2-7	TGCAGCGTTGAAGATGGTCTAGCGGGAGGGCCGAGGTTTCAGCAGTACTTC	CSVEDGLAGGPRFQQYF
-	-	TRBV2	TRBJ2-7	TGTGCCAGCAGTGACCCCCGGCAAGGGGATTACGAGCAGTACTTC	CASSDPRQGDYEQYF
-	-	TRBV6-5	TRBJ1-1	TGTGCCAGCAGTTCACACCATTCCGCGACGCGCGCTGAAGCTTTCTTT	CASSSHHSATRAEAFF
TRBD2	-	TRBV6-5	TRBJ2-7	TGTGCCAGCAGTTCCGGACTAGCGGTGCCTCCTATCGAGCAGTACTTC	CASSSGLAVPPIEQYF
TRBD2	-	TRBV27	TRBJ2-7	TGTGCCAGCAGTTCACCGGGGGTAGCGGGCCCTGAGGTCGCCTACGAGCAGTACTTC	CASSSPGVAGPEVAYEQYF
TRBD2	once	TRBV5-5	TRBJ2-7	TGTGCCAGCAGCCCGGCGGGGGGGGGCTACGAGCAGTACTTC	CASSPAGGGYEQYF
-	-	TRBV5-8	TRBJ1-1	TGTGCCAGCAGCTTCGGGGGGCTTAGTACTGAAGCTTTCTTT	CASSFGGLSTEAFF
TRBD2	-	TRBV9	TRBJ2-7	TGTGCCAGCAGCGTAGCAGCGGGAGAGCTCTACGAGCAGTACTTC	CASSVAAGELYEQYF
TRBD2	-	TRBV28	TRBJ2-7	TGTGCCAGCAGTTTCCCCCCTAGCGGCAAAGCTTACTCCTACGAGCAGTACTTC	CASSFPPSGKAYSYEQYF
TRBD2	-	TRBV29-1	TRBJ2-1	TGCAGCGTTGTGGGACTAGCGGGAGGATTCTACAATGAGCAGTTCTTC	CSVVGLAGGFYNEQFF
TRBD2	-	TRBV6-5	TRBJ2-1	TGTGCCAGCAGTGGACTCGGGACTAGGGCAACTGAGCAGTTCTTC	CASSGLGTRATEQFF
-	-	TRBV27	TRBJ1-1	TGTGCCAGTAAACAGGGATGGGGTGGGAACACTGAAGCTTTCTTT	CASKQGWGGNTEAFF
-	-	TRBV9	TRBJ2-7	TGTGCCAGCAGCGTTTCTCATACCTACGAGCAGTACTTC	CASSVSHTYEQYF
-	few	TRBV6-5	TRBJ1-1	TGTGCCAGCAGTTACTCAGATGACACTGAAGCTTTCTTT	CASSYSDDTEAFF
-	-	TRBV11-2	TRBJ2-7	TGTGCCAGCAGCTTATCTCCAGCGGCTTCCTACGAGCAGTACTTC	CASSLSPAASYEQYF
TRBD2	-	TRBV4-3	TRBJ2-7	TGCGCCAGCAGCCACGGACTAGGCACCTACGAGCAGTACTTC	CASSHGLGTYEQYF
TRBD1	-	TRBV7-9	TRBJ1-2	TGTGCCAGCAGCGCGACAGGGTTCGGCTACACCTTC	CASSATGFGYTF
-	medium-sized	TRBV7-6	TRBJ2-1	TGTGCCAGCAGCTTATACGCCGCGGGTGCCTACAATGAGCAGTTCTTC	CASSLYAAGAYNEQFF
TRBD1	-	TRBV5-6	TRBJ2-3	TGTGCCAGCAGCAGCCGGGACAGGGGGTCCCTCACAGATACGCAGTATTTT	CASSSRDRGSLTDTQYF
TRBD2	-	TRBV29-1	TRBJ2-1	TGCAGCGTTGTTCAGCGGGAGGCACTCTACAATGAGCAGTTCTTC	CSVVQREALYNEQFF
TRBD2	-	TRBV15	TRBJ2-1	TGTGCCACCAGCAGAGTCCGCGGGAGTTCACTGGAGCAGTTCTTC	CATSRVRGSSLEQFF
-	-	TRBV27	TRBJ2-7	TGTGCCAGCAGTTCATCAGGGTTCTCCTACGAGCAGTACTTC	CASSSSGFSYEQYF
-	-	TRBV25-1	TRBJ1-3	TGTGCCAGCAGTGAATTCGGGGACGGGGCGGGCTCTGGAAACACCATATATTTT	CASSEFGDGAGSGNTIYF
-	-	TRBV29-1	TRBJ2-2	TGCAGCGTTGAAGGGGAGAACACCGGGGAGCTGTTTTTT	CSVEGENTGELFF
-	-	TRBV27	TRBJ2-5	TGTGCCAGCAGTTTACTTGCAGGGACAGAGACCCAGTACTTC	CASSLLAGTETQYF